The present T cell receptor beta chain was sequenced within a study of control samples from healthy donors and cancer patients. The CDR3 length is 12 residues. Germline CDR1 LNHDA, CDR2 SQIVND (reference sequence). With V trimmed by 10 bases and J by 5 bases, 7 bases remained unmatched. Method: immunoSEQ multiplex PCR; TCRdb's copy keeps in-frame clones and lacks some. The data show 150,000 or so clones, 85% to 95% seen once. The receptor's source is a man in his forties in good health. What was sequenced was blood. The gene calls are TRBV19 and TRBJ1-1; 7 nucleotides line up with TRBD1. The CDR3 loop reads CANQTGRTEAFF. The CDR3 coding sequence is TGTGCCAATCAGACAGGGCGGACTGAAGCTTTCTTT.